Given below is one T cell receptor (beta chain) in context. Its antigen specificity is not known. Base qualities are not provided; no much larger clone lies one nucleotide away. Trimming at the junction amounts to 5 bases on V and 4 bases on J, and the germline ends lie 12 bases apart. Its CDR3 holds 14 amino acids, cysteine through phenylalanine. Of all the DNA, just the CDR3 is kept, 42 bases in frame from base 1. As encoded in the germline V gene, CDR1 is MNHEY while CDR2 is SVGAGI. This record comes from a study of T cell responses to AZD1222 COVID-19 vaccine (dated by TCRdb to the early 2020s). Study-wide context: AZD1222 recipients with second doses at about 4 weeks or about 12 weeks were pooled, because spike-specific TCR depth and breadth did not differ between schedules. TCR sequencing covered some 240 trial participants: 200 to 220 given two doses of AZD1222 and 26 given two doses of MenACWY control vaccine. Enrollment into the trials was organized by age into subgroups of 18-55, 56-69 and 70-plus years, and those subgroups contained about 160, 30 and 59 TCR-sequenced participants, respectively. General findings and caveats noted by the study authors: Participants were mostly white British, with more females than males. The authors suggested clonal diversity may have been underestimated. Spike-specific TCR breadth and depth rose significantly after two AZD1222 doses compared with day 0 and with MenACWY recipients. The 56-69-year group was small, and its depth increase did not reach significance, likely because of low power. Epitopes outside the regions mutated in the B.1.351 and B.1.1.7 variants were reportedly recognized by nearly half of the unique spike-specific TCRs. Conclusions about previously exposed vaccinees are limited because only six or seven AZD1222 recipients were SARS-CoV-2 seropositive at baseline. The vaccine-associated CD4 TCRs covered the entire spike protein, and the dominant responses fell in regions 160-218 and 743-854. Because no samples from the day 14 peak response were available, repertoires could be characterized only after the peak T cell response.

This sample's time point label indicates: baseline before first vaccination. Vaccinee samples were obtained from the UK trials COV001 and COV002, which included a single-blind randomized controlled phase 2/3 trial of AZD1222 (ChAdOx1 nCoV-19) in healthy adults. For TCRbeta chain sequencing, PBMC samples from trial participants were taken at day 0 and at day 28 after the second dose. The CDR3 regions of human TCRbeta chains were analyzed by immunosequencing. Turning to the authors' computational methods: Repertoire TCRs were matched against a reference library of SARS-CoV-2-specific TCRs generated with the MIRA antigen-specificity platform. Breadth meant the fraction of unique TCRs that were SARS-CoV-2-associated, whereas depth meant the fraction of total T cells that were SARS-CoV-2-associated. Each spike-specific TCR was assigned to its reactive spike region and to a CD4 or CD8 class using the MIRA data. Log10-transformed breadth and depth values were compared by one-way ANOVA with Sidak's multiple comparisons tests. This immuneACCESS table, as held by TCRdb, lists in-frame sequences with V and J called but not all clones. Of the missing ones, under half trace to an unresolved V gene in checked studies; the others have no known cause. The D gene and trimming were derived from the DNA, and the V and J assignments and clone size from that table. A total of 95,000 to 150,000 clones appear in this sample, 85% to 90% of them only once. The ten largest clones capture 7.7% of the sample.

The TCR comes from an adult in good health. The input for sequencing was peripheral blood, taken on day 0 of AZD1222 vaccination. The rearrangement combines TRBV6-5 with TRBJ2-1; tentative D gene TRBD1, with 5 bases matching. The DNA reads as follows: TGTGCCAGCAGTAGTCTACAGGTATACAATGAGCAGTTCTTC. The resulting protein is CASSSLQVYNEQFF.